Following are 5 T cell receptor beta chains from one sample sequenced in a study of blood T cell repertoires in COVID-19. Only in-frame clones appear in the TCRdb table, and some are missing; sequencing was by immunoSEQ multiplex PCR. The sample contains 300,000 or so clones, almost 90% of which appear only once. Sequencing was performed on peripheral blood. The receptors derive from a woman between 25 and 40 years old with COVID-19, enrolled during active disease.

DNA for the CDR3: TGTGCCAGCAGTAGGCAACCCGGGACAGGCTCCTACGAGCAGTACTTC. This gives the protein CASSRQPGTGSYEQYF. The rearrangement links TRBV27 to TRBJ2-7, with 8 nucleotides matching TRBD1. Trimming at V came to 5 bases and at J to 0 bases, leaving 9 bases not matched to a gene. CDR1 is MNHEY and CDR2 is SMNVEV in the germline V gene (reference sequence). The CDR3 runs 16 residues.

The J gene is TRBJ2-1, the V gene TRBV11-3; possibly TRBD1 for D (6 bases). Trimming removed 4 bases at V and 3 bases at J, with 13 bases between. The CDR3 is made up of 15 amino acids. The germline gives CDR1 SGHNT, CDR2 YENEEA. The CDR3 protein is CASSSGGLLYNEQFF. CDR3 coding DNA: TGTGCCAGCAGCTCTGGGGGCCTTCTCTACAATGAGCAGTTCTTC.

This chain links TRBV6-5 with TRBJ2-1; 12 bases are a match to TRBD2. J lost 9 bases, V lost 9 bases, and 9 bases had no gene match. Per germline, CDR1 MNHEY and CDR2 SVGAGI. The CDR3 sequence is 14 residues long. CDR3 in DNA: TGTGCCAGTCTGACTAGCGGGAGTACGGCTGAGCAGTTCTTC. This sequence encodes CASLTSGSTAEQFF.

The V and J genes are TRBV5-6 and TRBJ2-3; D is undetermined. Per germline, CDR1 SGHDT and CDR2 YYEEEE. The CDR3 length is 14 residues. The V end lost 4 bases, the J end lost 4 bases, and 13 bases lay between the germline ends. The CDR3 bases are TGTGCCAGCAGCGGGCAAAAGGCGCCAGATACGCAGTATTTT. This codes for CASSGQKAPDTQYF.

The V gene is TRBV29-1, the J gene TRBJ1-1; 7 bases match TRBD1. Germline loops: CDR1 SQVTM, CDR2 ANQGSEA. The CDR3 spans 12 residues. Trimming took 6 bases from V and 0 from J; bases not matched to a gene: 1. The DNA for the CDR3 is TGCAGCGTGGGACAGATGAACACTGAAGCTTTCTTT. This codes for CSVGQMNTEAFF.